The T cell receptor beta chain under discussion was sequenced for a study of blood T cell repertoires in COVID-19. This CDR3 spans 14 amino acids. V was clipped by 8 bases and J by 3 bases, with 17 bases between them. CDR1 is LNHDA and CDR2 is SQIVND in the germline V gene (reference sequence). Repertoires were generated with immunoSEQ multiplex PCR, while TCRdb's copy carries only in-frame clones and drops some. The table lists about 86,000 clones, roughly 84% of them singletons. Sequenced: peripheral blood. This receptor was identified in a man between 70 and 80 years old with acute or convalescent COVID-19. The genes are TRBV19 and TRBJ2-7; perhaps TRBD1 as D (6 bases). The DNA of the CDR3 is TGTGCCAGTTCACGCCGGGACACACACTACGAGCAGTACTTC. Its translation: CASSRRDTHYEQYF.